This paragraph covers one T cell receptor beta chain sequence. Repertoires were generated with immunoSEQ multiplex PCR, while TCRdb's copy carries only in-frame clones and drops some. The table lists 65,000 to 75,000 clones, 85% of them singletons. This record comes from a study of OX40 agonist ivuxolimab in advanced cancers. The CDR3 spans 15 residues. Per germline, CDR1 MDHEN and CDR2 SYDVKM. V was pared by 5 bases and J by 0 bases, with 14 bases between. The chain carries TRBV28 and TRBJ2-7; D possibly corresponds to TRBD1 (6 bases). This clonotype was sampled from an adult with an advanced solid tumor such as melanoma, head and neck, liver or kidney cancer. Sequencing used CD4+ or CD8+ T cells sorted from blood, obtained in a trial of the OX40 agonist ivuxolimab. CDR3 region: CASSPRQVYSYEQYF. The CDR3 nucleotides are TGTGCCAGCAGTCCCCGACAGGTCTACTCCTACGAGCAGTACTTC.